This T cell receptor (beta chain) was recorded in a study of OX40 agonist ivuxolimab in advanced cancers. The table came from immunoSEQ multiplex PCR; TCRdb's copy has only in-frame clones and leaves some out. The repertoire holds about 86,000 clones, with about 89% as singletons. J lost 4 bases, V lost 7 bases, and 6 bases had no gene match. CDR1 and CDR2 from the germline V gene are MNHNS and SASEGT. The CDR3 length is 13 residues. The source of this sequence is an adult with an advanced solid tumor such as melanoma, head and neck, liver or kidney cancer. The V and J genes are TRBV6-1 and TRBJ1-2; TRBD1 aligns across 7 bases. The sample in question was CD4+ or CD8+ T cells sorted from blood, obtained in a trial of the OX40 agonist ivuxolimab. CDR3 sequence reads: CASTPGGSYGYTF. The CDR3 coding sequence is TGTGCCAGCACCCCAGGGGGTAGCTATGGCTACACCTTC.